These 23 T cell receptor beta chains were sequenced from one sample in a study of cytomegalovirus exposure and HLA in healthy donors. It was with 60 Vbeta and 13 Jbeta primers that the PCR ran. Using immunoSEQ multiplex PCR, the repertoire was profiled, and TCRdb retains in-frame clones only, with some absent. This sample carries 140,000 to 150,000 clones, about two thirds of them seen once, and the ten largest clones take around 4.2%. Material: PBMCs. The receptors here all came from a man in his 60s in good health and CMV-seronegative.

The chain couples TRBV27 to TRBJ2-3; 10 bases map to TRBD2. Trimming cost V 2 bases and J 6 bases; bases outside gene matches: 2. In germline, CDR1 is MNHEY, CDR2 SMNVEV (reference sequence). The CDR3 has 14 residues. In DNA, the CDR3 is TGTGCCAGCAGTTTAGCTAGCGGGAGTGATACGCAGTATTTT. Protein product: CASSLASGSDTQYF.

The rearrangement uses TRBV11-2 and TRBJ2-7, with D maybe TRBD2 (5 bases). The CDR3 is 12 residues long. V was pared by 4 bases and J by 5 bases, with 9 bases between. Germline loops: CDR1 SGHAT, CDR2 FQNNGV. The CDR3 DNA sequence: TGTGCCAGCAGCTCGAGGGTACACGAGCAGTACTTC. As protein: CASSSRVHEQYF.

J is TRBJ1-5 and V is TRBV19; D gene unclear. Trimming shortened V by 1 base and J by 3 bases, and 4 bases separated the two germline ends. There are 13 residues in the CDR3. Germline CDR1 LNHDA, CDR2 SQIVND (reference sequence). CDR3 loop: CASSIGYNQPQHF. CDR3 bases: TGTGCCAGTAGTATAGGCTACAATCAGCCCCAGCATTTT.

The chain has TRBV5-1 and TRBJ2-7; D remains ambiguous. CDR1 is SGHRS, CDR2 YFSETQ, per germline. The CDR3 is 14 amino acids. V lost 0 bases and J lost 0, with 7 bases in between. CDR3 bases: TGCGCCAGCAGCTTGGACAGCTTCTCCTACGAGCAGTACTTC. Translation gives CASSLDSFSYEQYF.

The V and J genes are TRBV25-1 and TRBJ2-3, with TRBD2 as a possible D gene (6 bases). CDR1 and CDR2 (germline): MGHDK, SYGVNS. Trimming cost V 1 base and J 2 bases, with 13 bases left between them. This CDR3 contains 16 residues. The CDR3 loop reads CASSELGGDLTDTQYF. CDR3 DNA sequence: TGTGCCAGCAGTGAATTGGGCGGGGACCTCACAGATACGCAGTATTTT.

The chain carries TRBV25-1 and TRBJ2-4; tentative D call: TRBD2 (5 bases). The CDR3 has 12 residues. V lost 6 bases and J 5 bases, leaving 8 bases between the germline ends. The V gene's germline CDR1 is MGHDK and CDR2 SYGVNS. The CDR3 DNA reads TGTGCCAGCAGGGACTTCCAAAACATTCAGTACTTC. Its protein product is CASRDFQNIQYF.

The DNA for the CDR3 is TGTGCCAGCGGGACAGGGGGTAACTATGGCTACACCTTC. This sequence encodes CASGTGGNYGYTF. This sequence joins TRBV6-1 and TRBJ1-2, with 11 positions matching TRBD1. The germline V gene encodes CDR1 MNHNS and CDR2 SASEGT. The CDR3 runs to 13 residues. The V and J ends lost 8 bases and 1 base, in that order; junction bases with no gene match: 0.

V usage is TRBV6-5 and J usage is TRBJ2-7; 7 nucleotides match TRBD2. The CDR3 sequence is 14 residues long. V shed 0 bases, J shed 3 bases, and the junction held 2 bases outside the gene matches. Per germline, CDR1 MNHEY and CDR2 SVGAGI. CDR3 loop: CASSYSRTSYEQYF. The CDR3 bases are TGTGCCAGCAGTTACTCGCGGACTAGCTACGAGCAGTACTTC.

As to this clone: Additional DNA sequences in this sample encode the identical CDR3. The chain joins TRBV15 to TRBJ1-1, with D unclear. The germline gives CDR1 LNHNV, CDR2 YYDKDF (reference sequence). The CDR3 contains 15 residues. V gave up 3 bases and J gave up 1 base, with 12 bases separating them. This CDR3 is CATSRIHTKNTEAFF. For the CDR3, the DNA is TGTGCCACCAGCAGGATCCACACAAAGAACACTGAAGCTTTCTTT.

J is TRBJ1-3 and V is TRBV6-1, with D unclear. The V end was cut by 7 bases, the J end by 9 bases, with 22 bases between. The CDR3 spans 15 residues. Germline lookup yields CDR1 MNHNS and CDR2 SASEGT. The CDR3 loop reads CASNLHRSPGATIYF. DNA of the CDR3: TGTGCCAGCAACCTACACCGATCCCCTGGAGCCACCATATATTTT.

In DNA form, the CDR3 reads TGTGCCAGCAGCTCCCCACCGGATCCGGACAGGGGGCATCACACTGAAGCTTTCTTT. Residues: CASSSPPDPDRGHHTEAFF. The chain joins TRBV7-3 to TRBJ1-1; 11 bases agree with TRBD1. The CDR3 is made up of 19 amino acids. V lost 4 bases and J lost 3; bases outside the gene matches: 16. CDR1 and CDR2 from the germline V gene are SGHTA and FQGTGA.

The chain employs TRBV6-5 and TRBJ2-3; D not certain. V was pared by 8 bases and J by 0 bases, with 15 bases between. Germline V gene lookup returns CDR1 MNHEY and CDR2 SVGAGI. The CDR3 has 15 amino acids. The CDR3 protein is CASGPYFASTDTQYF. The CDR3 nucleotides are TGTGCCAGCGGGCCCTACTTCGCTAGCACAGATACGCAGTATTTT.

The chain couples TRBV7-2 to TRBJ2-7, with 8 positions matching TRBD1. This CDR3 is built from 14 residues. V was pared by 3 bases and J by 3 bases, with 4 bases of the junction left unmatched. Germline CDR1 reads SGHTA; CDR2 reads FQGNSA. Here the CDR3 reads CASSFVGQGYEQYF. The CDR3 DNA reads as TGTGCCAGCAGCTTCGTTGGACAGGGCTACGAGCAGTACTTC.

The V and J genes are TRBV4-3 and TRBJ2-1; 12 bases are a match to TRBD2. J lost 7 bases, V lost 0 bases, and 13 bases had no gene match. The CDR3 has 19 amino acids. Germline assignment: CDR1 LGHNA and CDR2 YSLEER. The CDR3 DNA follows: TGCGCCAGCAGCCAAGAAGAGGGGACTAGCGGGCTTCGGGCGAATGAGCAGTTCTTC. Protein product: CASSQEEGTSGLRANEQFF.

The CDR3 protein is CAISDTVSSINEQFF. CDR3 nucleotides: TGTGCCATCAGTGATACGGTCTCGTCAATCAATGAGCAGTTCTTC. This chain uses TRBV10-3 with TRBJ2-1; D is unclear. The CDR3 covers 15 residues. CDR1 is ENHRY and CDR2 is SYGVKD in the germline V gene. Trimming pared 3 bases from V and 6 bases from J, leaving 15 bases between.

The CDR3 coding sequence is TGTGCCAGCAGATATAACAGGGAATCCTACACCTTC. Translating it yields CASRYNRESYTF. V usage is TRBV28 and J usage is TRBJ1-2; a weak D match, TRBD1 (6 bases). Per germline, CDR1 MDHEN and CDR2 SYDVKM. Trimming stripped 6 bases from V and 10 bases from J, with 15 bases between. This CDR3 is 12 amino acids long.

V usage is TRBV5-1 and J usage is TRBJ1-1; D is possibly TRBD1 (6 bases). Trimming pared 5 bases from V and 2 bases from J, leaving 10 bases between. CDR3 length: 13 residues. The germline V gene has CDR1 SGHRS and CDR2 YFSETQ. CDR3 loop: CASRVDSNTEAFF. The CDR3, as DNA: TGCGCCAGCAGAGTGGACAGTAACACTGAAGCTTTCTTT. Full variable domain (rest looked up from reference TRBV5-1 and TRBJ1-1): KAGVTQTPRYLIKTRGQQVTLSCSPISGHRSVSWYQQTPGQGLQFLFEYFSETQRNKGNFPGRFSGRQFSNSRSEMNVSTLELGDSALYLCASRVDSNTEAFFGQGTRLTVV.

V gene TRBV4-2 combines with J gene TRBJ2-5; 8 positions agree with TRBD2. The CDR3 sequence is 18 residues long. V gave up 1 base and J gave up 0 bases; unmatched junction bases: 10. Germline CDR1 and CDR2: LGHNA and YNFKEQ. This CDR3 reads CASSQAPLAGPNQETQYF. The CDR3 coding sequence is TGTGCCAGCAGCCAAGCGCCCCTAGCGGGCCCCAACCAAGAGACCCAGTACTTC.

The sample holds a few counts of this clone. The J gene is TRBJ2-7, the V gene TRBV11-2, with D perhaps TRBD1 (6 bases). The CDR3 length is 14 residues. Germline CDR1 and CDR2: SGHAT and FQNNGV. V lost 4 bases to trimming and J lost 2 bases, with 12 bases between them. The CDR3 bases are TGTGCCAGCAGCTCAGGGGTAAGGGCCTACGAGCAGTACTTC. This codes for CASSSGVRAYEQYF.

There are a few counts of this clone. V gene TRBV12-5 combines with J gene TRBJ1-1; D is perhaps TRBD1 (5 bases). V was shortened by 6 bases and J by 4 bases, with 9 bases between the two germline ends. The CDR3 sequence is 12 residues long. Germline V lookup: CDR1 LGHNT, CDR2 FRNRAP. The CDR3 nucleotides are TGTGCTAGTGGCCCCGGGGGCACTGAAGCTTTCTTT. It codes for CASGPGGTEAFF.

This clone was detected a few times. The rearrangement links TRBV29-1 to TRBJ2-7; D possibly corresponds to TRBD1 (6 bases). The CDR3 contains 13 residues. Germline CDR1 and CDR2: SQVTM and ANQGSEA. Trimming pared 6 bases from V and 4 bases from J, leaving 16 bases between. CDR3 amino acids: CSVGTRMYYEQYF. The CDR3, as DNA: TGCAGCGTAGGGACACGGATGTATTACGAGCAGTACTTC.

This rearrangement joins TRBV6-1 to TRBJ2-3; 9 bases fit TRBD2. Per germline, CDR1 MNHNS and CDR2 SASEGT. CDR3 size: 16 residues. The junction had 11 bases not matched to a gene; V was cut back by 4 bases and J by 6 bases. CDR3 in amino acids: CASSVSLAGAGDTQYF. CDR3 nucleotides: TGTGCCAGCAGTGTTTCTTTAGCGGGAGCAGGGGATACGCAGTATTTT.

This clone has a single count. The genes are TRBV5-1 and TRBJ1-5, with TRBD1 matching 9 bases. The germline V gene has CDR1 SGHRS and CDR2 YFSETQ. V trimming: 3 bases; J trimming: 4 bases; junction bases outside the gene matches: 5. The CDR3 consists of 15 residues. The CDR3 loop reads CASSSSGTGNQPQHF. CDR3 nucleotides: TGCGCCAGCAGCTCCTCCGGGACAGGGAATCAGCCCCAGCATTTT.